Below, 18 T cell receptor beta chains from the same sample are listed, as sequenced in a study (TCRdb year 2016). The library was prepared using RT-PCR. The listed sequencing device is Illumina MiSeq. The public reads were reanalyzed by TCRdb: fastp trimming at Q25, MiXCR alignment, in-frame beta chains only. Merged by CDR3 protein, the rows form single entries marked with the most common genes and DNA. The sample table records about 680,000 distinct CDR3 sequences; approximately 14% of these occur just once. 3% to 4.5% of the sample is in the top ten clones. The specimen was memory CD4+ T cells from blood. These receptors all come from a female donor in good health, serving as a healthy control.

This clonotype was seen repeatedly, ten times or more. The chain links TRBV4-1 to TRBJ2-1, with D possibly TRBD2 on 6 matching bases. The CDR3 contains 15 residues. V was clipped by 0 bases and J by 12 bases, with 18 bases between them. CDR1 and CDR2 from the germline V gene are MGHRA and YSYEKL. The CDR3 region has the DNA TGCGCCAGCAGCCAAGATGAAGCGGGCGGTCTCGGGCAGTTCTTC. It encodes CASSQDEAGGLGQFF.

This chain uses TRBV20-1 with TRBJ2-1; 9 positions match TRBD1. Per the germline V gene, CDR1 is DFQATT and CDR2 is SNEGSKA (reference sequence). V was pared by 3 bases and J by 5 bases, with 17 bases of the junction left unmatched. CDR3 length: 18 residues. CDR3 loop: CSASRLVGQGRRDNEQFF. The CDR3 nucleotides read TGCAGTGCTAGTCGTTTAGTGGGACAGGGCCGGAGAGACAATGAGCAGTTCTTC.

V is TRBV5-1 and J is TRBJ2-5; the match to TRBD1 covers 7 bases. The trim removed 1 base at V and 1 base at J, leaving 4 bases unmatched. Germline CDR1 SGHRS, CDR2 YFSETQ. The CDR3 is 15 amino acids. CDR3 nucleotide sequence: TGCGCCAGCAGCTTGTTAGGGACAGCCCAAGAGACCCAGTACTTC. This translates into CASSLLGTAQETQYF.

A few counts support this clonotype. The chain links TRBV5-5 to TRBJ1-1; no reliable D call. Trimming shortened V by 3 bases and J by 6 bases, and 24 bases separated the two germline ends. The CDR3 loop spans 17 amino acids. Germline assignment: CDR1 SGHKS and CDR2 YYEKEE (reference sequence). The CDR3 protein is CASSSSASRYREAEAFF. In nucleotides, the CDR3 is TGTGCCAGCAGCTCATCTGCTTCCAGGTACCGAGAAGCTGAAGCTTTCTTT. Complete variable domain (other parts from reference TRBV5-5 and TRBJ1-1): DAGVTQSPTHLIKTRGQQVTLRCSPISGHKSVSWYQQVLGQGPQFIFQYYEKEERGRGNFPDRFSARQFPNYSSELNVNALLLGDSALYLCASSSSASRYREAEAFFGQGTRLTVV.

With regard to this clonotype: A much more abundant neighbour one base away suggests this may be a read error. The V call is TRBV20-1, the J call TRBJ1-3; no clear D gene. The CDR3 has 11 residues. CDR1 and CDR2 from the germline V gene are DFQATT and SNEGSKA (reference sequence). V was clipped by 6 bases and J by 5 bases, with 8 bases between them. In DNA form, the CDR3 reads TGCAGTGCGCAAACTAGAAACACCATATATTTT. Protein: CSAQTRNTIYF.

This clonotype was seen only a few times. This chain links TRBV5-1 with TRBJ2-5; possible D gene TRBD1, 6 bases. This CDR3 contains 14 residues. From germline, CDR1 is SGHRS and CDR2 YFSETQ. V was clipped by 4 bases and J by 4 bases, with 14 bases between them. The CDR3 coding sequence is TGCGCCAGCAGCCCAGGGGTCGGTGGAGAGACCCAGTACTTC. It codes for CASSPGVGGETQYF.

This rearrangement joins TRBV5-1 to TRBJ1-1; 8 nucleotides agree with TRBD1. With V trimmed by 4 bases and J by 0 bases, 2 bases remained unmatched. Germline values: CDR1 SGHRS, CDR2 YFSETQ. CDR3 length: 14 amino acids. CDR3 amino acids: CASSAQGVNTEAFF. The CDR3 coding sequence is TGCGCCAGCAGCGCACAGGGGGTGAACACTGAAGCTTTCTTT.

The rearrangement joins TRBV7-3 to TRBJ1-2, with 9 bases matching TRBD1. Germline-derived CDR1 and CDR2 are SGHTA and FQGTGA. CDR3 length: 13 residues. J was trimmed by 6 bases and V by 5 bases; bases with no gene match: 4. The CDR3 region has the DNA TGTGCCAGCAGCCAGACAGGGGGTAATGGCTACACCTTC. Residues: CASSQTGGNGYTF.

DNA of the CDR3: TGTGCCAGCAGCTTCGGGCGGCGAAACACCGGGGAGCTGTTTTTT. It is translated as CASSFGRRNTGELFF. This chain uses TRBV7-2 with TRBJ2-2, with unresolved D. Trimming shortened V by 3 bases and J by 2 bases, and 10 bases separated the two germline ends. Germline assignment: CDR1 SGHTA and CDR2 FQGNSA. There are 15 residues in the CDR3.

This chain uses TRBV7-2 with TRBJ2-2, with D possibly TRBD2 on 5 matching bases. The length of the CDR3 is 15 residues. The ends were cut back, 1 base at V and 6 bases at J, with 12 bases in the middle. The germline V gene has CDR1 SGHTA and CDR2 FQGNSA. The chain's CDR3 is CASSLVLGSAGELFF. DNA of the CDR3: TGTGCCAGCAGCTTAGTTCTAGGGAGCGCCGGGGAGCTGTTTTTT.

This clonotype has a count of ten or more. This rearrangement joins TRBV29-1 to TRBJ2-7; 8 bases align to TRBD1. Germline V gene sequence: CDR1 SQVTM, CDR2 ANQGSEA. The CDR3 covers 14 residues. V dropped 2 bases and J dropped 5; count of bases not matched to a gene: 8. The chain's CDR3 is CSVEIGTGRNEQYF. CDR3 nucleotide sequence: TGCAGCGTTGAAATCGGGACAGGTAGGAACGAGCAGTACTTC.

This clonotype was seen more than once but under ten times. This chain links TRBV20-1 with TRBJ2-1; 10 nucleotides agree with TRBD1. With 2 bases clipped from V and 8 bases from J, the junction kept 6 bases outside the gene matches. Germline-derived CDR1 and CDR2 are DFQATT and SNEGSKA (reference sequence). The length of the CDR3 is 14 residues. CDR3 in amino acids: CSARSGQGIYEQFF. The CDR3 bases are TGCAGTGCTAGATCGGGACAGGGGATCTATGAGCAGTTCTTC.

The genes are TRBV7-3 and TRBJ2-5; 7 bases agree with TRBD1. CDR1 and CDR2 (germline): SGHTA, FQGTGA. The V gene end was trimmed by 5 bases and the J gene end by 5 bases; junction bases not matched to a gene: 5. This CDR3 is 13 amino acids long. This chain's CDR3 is CASSRLRGETQYF. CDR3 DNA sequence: TGTGCCAGCAGCCGCCTCAGGGGGGAGACCCAGTACTTC.

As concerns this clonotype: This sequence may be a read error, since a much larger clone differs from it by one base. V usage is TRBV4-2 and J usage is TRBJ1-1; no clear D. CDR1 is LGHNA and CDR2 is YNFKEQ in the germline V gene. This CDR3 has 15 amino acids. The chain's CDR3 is CAGSQDPSGGKEAFF. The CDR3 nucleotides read TGTGCCGGCAGCCAAGATCCCTCGGGTGGGAAGGAAGCTTTCTTT.

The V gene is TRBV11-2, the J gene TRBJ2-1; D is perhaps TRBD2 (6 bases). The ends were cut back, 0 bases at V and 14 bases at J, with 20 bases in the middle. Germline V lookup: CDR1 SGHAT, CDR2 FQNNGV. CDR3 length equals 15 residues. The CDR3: CASSLDPGLGYKEFF. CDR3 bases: TGTGCCAGCAGCTTAGACCCGGGACTGGGGTATAAGGAGTTCTTC.

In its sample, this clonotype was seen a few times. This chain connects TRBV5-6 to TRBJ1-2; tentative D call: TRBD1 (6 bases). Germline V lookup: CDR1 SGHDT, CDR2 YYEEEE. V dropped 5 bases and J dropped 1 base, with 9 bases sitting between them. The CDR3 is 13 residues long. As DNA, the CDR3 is TGTGCCAGCAGGTCAGGGGTTAACTATGGCTACACCTTC. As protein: CASRSGVNYGYTF.

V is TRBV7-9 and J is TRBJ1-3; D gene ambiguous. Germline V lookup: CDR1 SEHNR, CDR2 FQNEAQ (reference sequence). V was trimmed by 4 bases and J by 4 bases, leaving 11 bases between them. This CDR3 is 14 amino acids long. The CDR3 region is CASSSLSSGNTIYF. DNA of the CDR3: TGTGCCAGCAGCTCCCTCTCCTCGGGAAACACCATATATTTT.

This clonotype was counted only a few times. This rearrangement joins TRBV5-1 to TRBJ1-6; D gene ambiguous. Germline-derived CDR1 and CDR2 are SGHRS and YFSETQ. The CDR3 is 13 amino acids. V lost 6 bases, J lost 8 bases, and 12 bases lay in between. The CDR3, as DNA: TGCGCCAGCACCGCTGCCCCTGATTCACCCCTCCACTTT. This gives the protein CASTAAPDSPLHF.